The clone carrying this T cell receptor beta chain was counted between two and nine times. Naive CD8 T cells, phenotype CD8+CD4-CCR7+CD45RA+, were sorted. The record originates from a study of molecular identifiers for immune sequencing clone quantification. The wider study: Replicates partitioned RNA from around 18,000 or 91,000 naive CD8 cells into five parts, sequencing four.

From the PCR reads, TCRdb called clonotypes with MiXCR, one entry per CDR3 protein. The sample lists approximately 500,000 distinct CDR3 sequences; about a fifth were seen once. CDR1 and CDR2 (germline): SQVTM, ANQGSEA. Trimming left V 5 bases short and J 3 bases short, with 7 bases between. The CDR3 consists of 11 residues. Sequenced sample: naive CD8+ T cells from blood, with Jurkat cell RNA spiked in. The subset: FACS-sorted CD8+CD4-CCR7+CD45RA+ naive T cells. The TCR was taken from a human donor in good health. Some libraries in this study had Jurkat cell RNA spiked in. The chain recombines TRBV29-1 with TRBJ1-2; no definite D call. The CDR3, as DNA: TGCAGCGTTTCGGCGGACTATGGCTACACCTTC. Translated: CSVSADYGYTF.